The entry below gives a single T cell receptor (beta chain) sequence along with its context. The antigen is undetermined. Sequenced by immunoSEQ multiplex PCR; TCRdb stores in-frame clones only, minus some. The sample records about 6,400 clones, almost 75% being singletons. The time point: cycle 4 day 1 (C4D1), after 6 weeks of nivolumab. Each of the patients experienced relapse following autologous stem cell transplantation, and their brentuximab vedotin exposure differed. Applied to thawed PBMCs, magnetic negative selection was the method used to isolate CD8+ T cells. The data were obtained in a study of PD-1 blockade in classical Hodgkin lymphoma. Study context: Intravenous nivolumab at 3 mg/kg was given to patients every 2 weeks.

Study-wide results and caveats: Newly diagnosed patients reportedly had lower baseline TCR diversity than healthy donors. In CD4+ cells, TCR diversity went up significantly by C4D1, but in CD8+ cells it did not. Whatever underlies the repertoire differences (possibly disease activity or prior therapy) remains undefined.

The CDR3 sequence is 15 residues long. Trimming took 2 bases from V and 4 from J; bases not matched to a gene: 5. Germline V gives CDR1 SGHRS, CDR2 YFSETQ. The chain links TRBV5-1 to TRBJ2-5; TRBD2 aligns across 10 bases. The sequencing here drew on CD8+ T cells from blood, taken before the fourth cycle of nivolumab. The source is a human donor with classical Hodgkin lymphoma. The CDR3 sequence is CASSLAGGPLETQYF. CDR3 DNA sequence: TGCGCCAGCAGCTTAGCGGGAGGGCCGCTAGAGACCCAGTACTTC. Drawing the rest from reference TRBV5-1 and TRBJ2-5, the complete variable domain is KAGVTQTPRYLIKTRGQQVTLSCSPISGHRSVSWYQQTPGQGLQFLFEYFSETQRNKGNFPGRFSGRQFSNSRSEMNVSTLELGDSALYLCASSLAGGPLETQYFGPGTRLLVL.